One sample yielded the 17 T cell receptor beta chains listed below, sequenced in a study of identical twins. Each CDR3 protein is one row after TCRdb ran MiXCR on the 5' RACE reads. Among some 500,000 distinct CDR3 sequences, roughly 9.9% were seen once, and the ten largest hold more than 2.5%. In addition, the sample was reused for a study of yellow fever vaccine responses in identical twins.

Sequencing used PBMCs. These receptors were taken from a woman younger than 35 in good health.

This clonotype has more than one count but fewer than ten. The CDR3 protein is CASSLSGVDSPLHF. In nucleotides, the CDR3 is TGTGCCAGCAGTTTATCAGGGGTAGATTCACCCCTCCACTTT. The J gene is TRBJ1-6, the V gene TRBV27; tentative D call: TRBD1 (5 bases). This CDR3 spans 14 amino acids. The V end lost 0 bases, the J end lost 8 bases, and 8 bases lay between the germline ends. The germline V gene has CDR1 MNHEY and CDR2 SMNVEV (reference sequence).

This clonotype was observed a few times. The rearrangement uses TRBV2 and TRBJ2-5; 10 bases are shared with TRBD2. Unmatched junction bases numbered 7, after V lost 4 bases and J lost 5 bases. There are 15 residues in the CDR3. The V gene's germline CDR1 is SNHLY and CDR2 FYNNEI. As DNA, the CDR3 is TGTGCCAGCAGTGCGGCTAGCGGGAGCGCGGAGACCCAGTACTTC. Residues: CASSAASGSAETQYF.

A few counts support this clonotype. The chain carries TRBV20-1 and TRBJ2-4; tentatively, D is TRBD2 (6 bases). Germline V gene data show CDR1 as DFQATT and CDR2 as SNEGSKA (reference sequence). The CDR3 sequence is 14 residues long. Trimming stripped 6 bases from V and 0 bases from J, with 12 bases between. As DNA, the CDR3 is TGCAGTGCAATGGACTACCAAGCCAAAAACATTCAGTACTTC. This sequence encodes CSAMDYQAKNIQYF.

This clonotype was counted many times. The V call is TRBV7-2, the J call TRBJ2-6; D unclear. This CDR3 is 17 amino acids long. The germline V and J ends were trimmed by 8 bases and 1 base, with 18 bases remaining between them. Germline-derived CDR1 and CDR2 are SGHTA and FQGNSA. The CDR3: CASGDWASPSGANVLTF. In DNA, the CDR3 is TGTGCCAGCGGGGATTGGGCCTCACCTTCTGGGGCCAACGTCCTGACTTTC.

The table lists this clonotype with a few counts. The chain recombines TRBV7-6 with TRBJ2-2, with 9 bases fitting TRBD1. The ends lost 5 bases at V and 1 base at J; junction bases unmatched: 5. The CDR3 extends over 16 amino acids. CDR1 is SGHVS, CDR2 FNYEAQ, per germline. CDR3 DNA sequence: TGTGCCAGCAGCAGGACAGGGGCGGTGAACACCGGGGAGCTGTTTTTT. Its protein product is CASSRTGAVNTGELFF.

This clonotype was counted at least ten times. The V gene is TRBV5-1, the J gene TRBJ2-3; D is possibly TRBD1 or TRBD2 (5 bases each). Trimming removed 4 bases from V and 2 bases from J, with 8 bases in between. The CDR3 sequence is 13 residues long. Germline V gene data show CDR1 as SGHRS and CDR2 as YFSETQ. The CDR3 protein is CASSPGTTDTQYF. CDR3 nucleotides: TGCGCCAGCAGCCCAGGGACCACAGATACGCAGTATTTT.

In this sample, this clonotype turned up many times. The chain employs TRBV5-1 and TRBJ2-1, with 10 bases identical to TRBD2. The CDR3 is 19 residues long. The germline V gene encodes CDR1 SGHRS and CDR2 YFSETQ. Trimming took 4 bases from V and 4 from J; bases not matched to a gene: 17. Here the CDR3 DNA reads TGCGCCAGCAGCGCACCACACGCGGGGGGACTAGCGACGTACAATGAGCAGTTCTTC. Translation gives CASSAPHAGGLATYNEQFF. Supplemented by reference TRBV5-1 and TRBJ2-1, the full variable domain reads KAGVTQTPRYLIKTRGQQVTLSCSPISGHRSVSWYQQTPGQGLQFLFEYFSETQRNKGNFPGRFSGRQFSNSRSEMNVSTLELGDSALYLCASSAPHAGGLATYNEQFFGPGTRLTVL.

The CDR3 nucleotides read TGCAGTGCTAGAGATGGGCAGCTTCTTAGCAATCAGCCCCAGCATTTT. This encodes CSARDGQLLSNQPQHF. The chain links TRBV20-1 to TRBJ1-5; the D is unclear. Germline assignment: CDR1 DFQATT and CDR2 SNEGSKA (reference sequence). This CDR3 is 16 amino acids long. Between the trimmed V and J ends, which lost 0 bases and 0 bases, there was a span of 12 bases.

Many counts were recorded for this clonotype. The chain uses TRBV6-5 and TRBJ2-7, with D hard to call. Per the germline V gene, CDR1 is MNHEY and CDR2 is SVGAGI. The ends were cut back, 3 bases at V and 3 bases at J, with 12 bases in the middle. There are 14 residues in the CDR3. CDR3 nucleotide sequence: TGTGCCAGCAGTTATGCGAAGGGCTACTACGAGCAGTACTTC. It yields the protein CASSYAKGYYEQYF.

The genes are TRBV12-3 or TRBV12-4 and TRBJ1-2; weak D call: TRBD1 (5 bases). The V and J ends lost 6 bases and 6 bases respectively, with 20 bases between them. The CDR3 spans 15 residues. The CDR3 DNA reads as TGTGCCAGCAGCCCCGGGGGGACGGGGGTCAATGGCTACACCTTC. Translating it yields CASSPGGTGVNGYTF.

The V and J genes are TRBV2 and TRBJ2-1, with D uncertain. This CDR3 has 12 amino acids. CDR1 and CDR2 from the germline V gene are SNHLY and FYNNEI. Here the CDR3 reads CVPKADYNEQFF. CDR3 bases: TGTGTCCCGAAAGCCGATTACAATGAGCAGTTCTTC.

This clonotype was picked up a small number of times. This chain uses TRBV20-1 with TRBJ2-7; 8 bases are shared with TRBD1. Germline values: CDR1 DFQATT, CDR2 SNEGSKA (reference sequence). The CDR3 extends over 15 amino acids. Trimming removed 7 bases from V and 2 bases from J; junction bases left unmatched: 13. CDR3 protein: CSVTYTKGQAYEQYF. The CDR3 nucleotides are TGCAGTGTCACGTATACGAAGGGACAGGCCTACGAGCAGTACTTC.

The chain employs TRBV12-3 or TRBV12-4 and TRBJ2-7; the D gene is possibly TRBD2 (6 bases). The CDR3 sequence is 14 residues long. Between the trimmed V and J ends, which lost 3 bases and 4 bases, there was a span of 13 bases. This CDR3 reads CASSLEGGDYEQYF. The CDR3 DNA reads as TGTGCCAGCAGTTTGGAGGGCGGCGATTACGAGCAGTACTTC.

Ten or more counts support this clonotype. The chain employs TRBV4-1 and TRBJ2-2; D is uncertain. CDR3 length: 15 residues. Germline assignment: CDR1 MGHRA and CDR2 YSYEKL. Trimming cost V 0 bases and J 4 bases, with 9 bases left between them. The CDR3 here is CASSQDSALTGELFF. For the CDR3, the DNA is TGCGCCAGCAGCCAAGATTCCGCGCTCACCGGGGAGCTGTTTTTT.

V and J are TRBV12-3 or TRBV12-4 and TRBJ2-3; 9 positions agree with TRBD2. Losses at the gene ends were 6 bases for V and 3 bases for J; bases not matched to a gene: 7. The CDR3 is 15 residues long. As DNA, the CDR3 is TGTGCCAGCAGGGGCGGACTAGCGCCGACAGATACGCAGTATTTT. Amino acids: CASRGGLAPTDTQYF.

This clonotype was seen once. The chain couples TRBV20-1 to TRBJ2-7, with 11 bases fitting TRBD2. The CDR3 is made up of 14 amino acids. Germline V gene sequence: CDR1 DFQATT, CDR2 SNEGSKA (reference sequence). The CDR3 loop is CTPGLADSSYEQYF. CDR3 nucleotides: TGCACCCCGGGACTAGCGGATTCCTCCTACGAGCAGTACTTC.

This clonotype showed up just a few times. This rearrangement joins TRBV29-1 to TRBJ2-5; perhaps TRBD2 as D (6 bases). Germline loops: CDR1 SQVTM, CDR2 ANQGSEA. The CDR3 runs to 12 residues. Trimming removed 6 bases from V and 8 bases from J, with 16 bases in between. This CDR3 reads CSVEEGTATQYF. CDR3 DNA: TGCAGCGTCGAGGAGGGTACGGCAACCCAGTACTTC.